These T cell receptor beta chains were read from a single sample in a study of blood T cells in healthy people across ages. TCRdb itself ran the 5' RACE reads through MiXCR, one entry per CDR3 protein. Counted here are 780,000 or so distinct CDR3 sequences, approximately 53% occurring once; the ten biggest clones make up around a quarter. Sequencing input: blood. The receptors here all came from a man aged 35-49 years in good health. Each CDR3 is given with its conserved first and last residue. D genes are given only for firm matches. Where a row states a size, it is once, few, many or the class of an expanded clone; other rows omit it.

V gene: TRBV2; clone size: once; D gene: NA; J gene: TRBJ2-7; CDR3 protein: CASSVDTSSYEQYF; CDR3 DNA: TGTGCCAGCAGTGTGGACACGAGCTCCTACGAGCAGTACTTC
V gene: TRBV28; clone size: NA; D gene: NA; J gene: TRBJ1-2; CDR3 protein: CASSKLQGGRDYGYTF; CDR3 DNA: TGTGCCAGCAGTAAGTTACAGGGCGGTCGAGACTATGGCTACACCTTC
V gene: TRBV27; clone size: NA; D gene: TRBD1; J gene: TRBJ2-7; CDR3 protein: CASSAITGTGLFYEQYF; CDR3 DNA: TGTGCCAGCAGTGCGATAACCGGGACAGGGCTTTTCTACGAGCAGTACTTC
V gene: TRBV6-6; clone size: NA; D gene: TRBD2; J gene: TRBJ2-1; CDR3 protein: CASSRTGTSGNSEQFF; CDR3 DNA: TGTGCCAGCAGTCGAACCGGGACTAGCGGGAATAGTGAGCAGTTCTTC
V gene: TRBV4-2; clone size: once; D gene: TRBD1; J gene: TRBJ2-1; CDR3 protein: CASSQDSDRQGEFF; CDR3 DNA: TGTGCCAGCAGCCAAGATTCCGACCGACAGGGAGAGTTCTTC
V gene: TRBV6-5; clone size: few; D gene: NA; J gene: TRBJ1-2; CDR3 protein: CASRHDSNYGYTF; CDR3 DNA: TGTGCCAGCAGACACGACAGTAACTATGGCTACACCTTC
V gene: TRBV20-1; clone size: NA; D gene: NA; J gene: TRBJ2-7; CDR3 protein: CSARNWGYRNEQYF; CDR3 DNA: TGCAGTGCTAGGAATTGGGGATACCGCAACGAGCAGTACTTC
V gene: TRBV28; clone size: NA; D gene: NA; J gene: TRBJ2-6; CDR3 protein: CASSLGVNSGANVLTF; CDR3 DNA: TGTGCCAGCAGTTTAGGGGTCAACTCTGGGGCCAACGTCCTGACTTTC
V gene: TRBV11-3; clone size: few; D gene: NA; J gene: TRBJ2-1; CDR3 protein: CASSLGRVSYNEQFF; CDR3 DNA: TGTGCCAGCAGCTTAGGTCGGGTATCCTACAATGAGCAGTTCTTC
V gene: TRBV10-3; clone size: few; D gene: TRBD2; J gene: TRBJ2-3; CDR3 protein: CAISDSGLAGPSTDTQYF; CDR3 DNA: TGTGCCATCAGTGACTCGGGACTAGCGGGGCCATCCACAGATACGCAGTATTTT
V gene: TRBV28; clone size: NA; D gene: NA; J gene: TRBJ2-5; CDR3 protein: CASSLGGRRYF; CDR3 DNA: TGTGCCAGCAGTCTGGGGGGGCGGAGGTACTTC
V gene: TRBV7-9; clone size: NA; D gene: NA; J gene: TRBJ1-1; CDR3 protein: CASSPGARLTMNTEAFF; CDR3 DNA: TGTGCCAGCAGCCCAGGCGCTCGATTGACTATGAACACTGAAGCTTTCTTT
V gene: TRBV5-1; clone size: NA; D gene: NA; J gene: TRBJ2-3; CDR3 protein: CASSSREGTDTQYF; CDR3 DNA: TGCGCCAGCAGCTCCCGAGAGGGCACAGATACGCAGTATTTT
V gene: TRBV11-2; clone size: NA; D gene: TRBD1; J gene: TRBJ2-3; CDR3 protein: CASQAGQGRYTQYF; CDR3 DNA: TGTGCCAGCCAAGCAGGACAGGGGCGTTATACGCAGTATTTT
V gene: TRBV28; clone size: NA; D gene: NA; J gene: TRBJ2-3; CDR3 protein: CASSVPPGLPSDTQYF; CDR3 DNA: TGTGCCAGCAGTGTCCCCCCGGGACTCCCGAGTGATACGCAGTATTTT
V gene: TRBV5-8; clone size: few; D gene: NA; J gene: TRBJ2-5; CDR3 protein: CASSKLRGRGTERQETQYF; CDR3 DNA: TGTGCCAGCAGCAAACTTAGGGGCCGGGGAACCGAGAGACAAGAGACCCAGTACTTC
V gene: TRBV20-1; clone size: few; D gene: NA; J gene: TRBJ2-3; CDR3 protein: CSAVQERADTQYF; CDR3 DNA: TGCAGTGCGGTACAAGAACGGGCAGATACGCAGTATTTT
V gene: TRBV20-1; clone size: NA; D gene: NA; J gene: TRBJ2-6; CDR3 protein: CSARRDSGANVLTF; CDR3 DNA: TGCAGTGCTAGACGGGACTCTGGGGCCAACGTCCTGACTTTC
V gene: TRBV29-1; clone size: few; D gene: NA; J gene: TRBJ2-7; CDR3 protein: CSVNKGNYEQYF; CDR3 DNA: TGCAGCGTTAATAAGGGAAACTACGAGCAGTACTTC
V gene: TRBV28; clone size: NA; D gene: NA; J gene: TRBJ1-3; CDR3 protein: CASIGNTIYF; CDR3 DNA: TGTGCCAGCATTGGAAACACCATATATTTT
V gene: TRBV20-1; clone size: NA; D gene: NA; J gene: TRBJ1-1; CDR3 protein: CSAQTGLRMGNTEAFF; CDR3 DNA: TGCAGTGCTCAGACGGGTCTCAGGATGGGGAACACTGAAGCTTTCTTT
V gene: TRBV7-6; clone size: NA; D gene: NA; J gene: TRBJ2-7; CDR3 protein: CASSPEAGAHEQYF; CDR3 DNA: TGTGCCAGCAGCCCTGAAGCAGGGGCCCACGAGCAGTACTTC
V gene: TRBV28; clone size: NA; D gene: TRBD2; J gene: TRBJ2-7; CDR3 protein: CASSPSSGMSSYEQYF; CDR3 DNA: TGTGCCAGCAGTCCGTCTAGCGGGATGAGCTCCTACGAGCAGTACTTC
V gene: TRBV7-9; clone size: NA; D gene: NA; J gene: TRBJ2-7; CDR3 protein: CASSPPPGSSYNEQYF; CDR3 DNA: TGTGCCAGCAGCCCCCCCCCGGGGAGCTCCTACAATGAGCAGTACTTC
V gene: TRBV28; clone size: NA; D gene: TRBD1; J gene: TRBJ1-2; CDR3 protein: CASSLGPGGAWGYTF; CDR3 DNA: TGTGCCAGCAGTTTGGGGCCAGGGGGCGCTTGGGGCTACACCTTC
V gene: TRBV7-9; clone size: NA; D gene: NA; J gene: TRBJ2-1; CDR3 protein: CASSVDAQANEQFF; CDR3 DNA: TGTGCCAGCAGCGTAGATGCCCAGGCCAATGAGCAGTTCTTC
V gene: TRBV25-1; clone size: NA; D gene: NA; J gene: TRBJ1-2; CDR3 protein: CASSAKTKNYGYTF; CDR3 DNA: TGTGCCAGCAGTGCAAAGACGAAAAACTATGGCTACACCTTC
V gene: TRBV29-1; clone size: NA; D gene: TRBD1; J gene: TRBJ2-3; CDR3 protein: CSVDRTGGTDTQYF; CDR3 DNA: TGCAGCGTTGATAGGACAGGGGGCACAGATACGCAGTATTTT
V gene: TRBV20-1; clone size: NA; D gene: TRBD1; J gene: TRBJ2-5; CDR3 protein: CSANTGAIQETQYF; CDR3 DNA: TGCAGTGCTAACACAGGGGCTATCCAAGAGACCCAGTACTTC
V gene: TRBV6-2/TRBV6-3; clone size: NA; D gene: NA; J gene: TRBJ1-2; CDR3 protein: CASSYVRGDYGYTF; CDR3 DNA: TGTGCCAGCAGTTACGTCAGGGGAGACTATGGCTACACCTTC
V gene: TRBV9; clone size: NA; D gene: NA; J gene: TRBJ1-2; CDR3 protein: CASSVAGLGDYGYTF; CDR3 DNA: TGTGCCAGCAGCGTAGCAGGGCTCGGTGACTATGGCTACACCTTC
V gene: TRBV6-6; clone size: few; D gene: TRBD1; J gene: TRBJ1-5; CDR3 protein: CASRRGQDQPQHF; CDR3 DNA: TGTGCCAGCAGGAGGGGGCAGGACCAGCCCCAGCATTTT
V gene: TRBV27; clone size: few; D gene: NA; J gene: TRBJ2-7; CDR3 protein: CASSFRDTSYEQYF; CDR3 DNA: TGTGCCAGCAGTTTCCGGGACACTTCCTACGAGCAGTACTTC
V gene: TRBV4-2; clone size: NA; D gene: NA; J gene: TRBJ2-7; CDR3 protein: CASSLLSTGPGASYEQYF; CDR3 DNA: TGTGCCAGCAGCCTTCTGTCTACAGGGCCGGGCGCCTCCTACGAGCAGTACTTC
V gene: TRBV14; clone size: once; D gene: TRBD2; J gene: TRBJ2-3; CDR3 protein: CASSPSAGGTDTQYF; CDR3 DNA: TGTGCCAGCAGCCCCTCTGCGGGAGGAACAGATACGCAGTATTTT
V gene: TRBV7-8; clone size: few; D gene: NA; J gene: TRBJ2-6; CDR3 protein: CASSSDRRSGANVLTF; CDR3 DNA: TGTGCCAGCAGCTCAGACAGACGCTCTGGGGCCAACGTCCTGACTTTC
V gene: TRBV7-2; clone size: few; D gene: NA; J gene: TRBJ2-6; CDR3 protein: CASSLERSGANVLTF; CDR3 DNA: TGTGCCAGCAGCTTAGAGCGCTCTGGGGCCAACGTCCTGACTTTC
V gene: TRBV4-2; clone size: few; D gene: TRBD1; J gene: TRBJ2-1; CDR3 protein: CASSQVGQGSYNEQFF; CDR3 DNA: TGTGCCAGCAGCCAAGTAGGACAGGGGTCCTACAATGAGCAGTTCTTC
V gene: TRBV29-1; clone size: few; D gene: TRBD2; J gene: TRBJ2-1; CDR3 protein: CSVGTSGAVNEQFF; CDR3 DNA: TGCAGCGTAGGGACTAGCGGGGCCGTTAATGAGCAGTTCTTC
V gene: TRBV7-9; clone size: NA; D gene: NA; J gene: TRBJ1-2; CDR3 protein: CASSVPNYGYTF; CDR3 DNA: TGTGCCAGCAGCGTCCCTAACTATGGCTACACCTTC
V gene: TRBV7-2; clone size: few; D gene: NA; J gene: TRBJ2-3; CDR3 protein: CASSFTSGGQYF; CDR3 DNA: TGTGCCAGCAGCTTCACCTCAGGAGGGCAGTATTTT
V gene: TRBV27; clone size: NA; D gene: NA; J gene: TRBJ2-7; CDR3 protein: CASSGRTFYEQYF; CDR3 DNA: TGTGCCAGCAGTGGAAGGACGTTCTACGAGCAGTACTTC
V gene: TRBV6-5; clone size: NA; D gene: NA; J gene: TRBJ2-6; CDR3 protein: CASSYSDRLLSLSGANVLTF; CDR3 DNA: TGTGCCAGCAGTTACTCCGACAGGCTTCTTTCCCTCTCTGGGGCCAACGTCCTGACTTTC
V gene: TRBV6-5; clone size: NA; D gene: NA; J gene: TRBJ2-6; CDR3 protein: CASRYFSGLSGAGANVLTF; CDR3 DNA: TGTGCCAGCAGATACTTCTCAGGGCTATCGGGGGCCGGGGCCAACGTCCTGACTTTC
V gene: TRBV7-8; clone size: many; D gene: TRBD2; J gene: TRBJ2-7; CDR3 protein: CASSGFLVAGGYEQYF; CDR3 DNA: TGTGCCAGCAGCGGGTTCTTGGTAGCGGGAGGGTACGAGCAGTACTTC
V gene: TRBV7-2; clone size: NA; D gene: NA; J gene: TRBJ2-5; CDR3 protein: CASSSDGRFQETQYF; CDR3 DNA: TGTGCCAGCAGCTCCGATGGCCGGTTCCAAGAGACCCAGTACTTC
V gene: TRBV28; clone size: few; D gene: TRBD2; J gene: TRBJ2-3; CDR3 protein: CASSSLLSGGVTDTQYF; CDR3 DNA: TGTGCCAGCAGTTCTCTCCTTAGCGGGGGTGTGACAGATACGCAGTATTTT
V gene: TRBV7-2; clone size: NA; D gene: TRBD1; J gene: TRBJ1-1; CDR3 protein: CASSLQGAMNTEAFF; CDR3 DNA: TGTGCCAGCAGCTTGCAGGGGGCCATGAACACTGAAGCTTTCTTT
V gene: TRBV5-1; clone size: NA; D gene: NA; J gene: TRBJ2-1; CDR3 protein: CASSLEPPPYNEQFF; CDR3 DNA: TGCGCCAGCAGCTTGGAACCGCCCCCTTACAATGAGCAGTTCTTC
V gene: TRBV9; clone size: NA; D gene: NA; J gene: TRBJ2-5; CDR3 protein: CASSVKGLSQETQYF; CDR3 DNA: TGTGCCAGCAGCGTAAAAGGCCTAAGTCAAGAGACCCAGTACTTC
V gene: TRBV12-5; clone size: NA; D gene: TRBD1; J gene: TRBJ1-4; CDR3 protein: CASGTTGDEKLFF; CDR3 DNA: TGTGCTAGTGGTACTACAGGGGATGAAAAACTGTTTTTT
V gene: TRBV18; clone size: many; D gene: NA; J gene: TRBJ2-5; CDR3 protein: CASSPEGETQYF; CDR3 DNA: TGTGCCAGCAGCCCTGAGGGAGAGACCCAGTACTTC
V gene: TRBV5-4; clone size: NA; D gene: NA; J gene: TRBJ2-3; CDR3 protein: CASSPGSHTDTQYF; CDR3 DNA: TGTGCCAGCAGCCCCGGATCACACACAGATACGCAGTATTTT
V gene: TRBV27; clone size: NA; D gene: NA; J gene: TRBJ2-7; CDR3 protein: CASSKGSIREQYF; CDR3 DNA: TGTGCCAGTTCAAAGGGTTCAATCCGCGAGCAGTACTTC
V gene: TRBV9; clone size: NA; D gene: NA; J gene: TRBJ2-5; CDR3 protein: CASSVVSGQETQYF; CDR3 DNA: TGTGCCAGCAGCGTAGTGTCAGGCCAAGAGACCCAGTACTTC